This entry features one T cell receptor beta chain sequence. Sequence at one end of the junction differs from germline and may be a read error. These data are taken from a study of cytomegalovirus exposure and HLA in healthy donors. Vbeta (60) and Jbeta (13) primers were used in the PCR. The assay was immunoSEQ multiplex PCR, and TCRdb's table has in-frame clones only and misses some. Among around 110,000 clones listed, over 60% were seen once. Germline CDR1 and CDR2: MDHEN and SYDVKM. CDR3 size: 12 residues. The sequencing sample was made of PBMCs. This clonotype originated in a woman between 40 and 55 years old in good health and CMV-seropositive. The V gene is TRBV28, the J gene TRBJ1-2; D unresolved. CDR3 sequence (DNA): TGTGCCAGCAGGGCGGCCCTGTATGGCTACCCCTTC. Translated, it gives CASRAALYGYPF.